Below, 9 T cell receptor beta chains from the same sample are listed, as sequenced in a study of Graves' ophthalmopathy and Graves' hyperthyroidism. The sequenced template was RNA, covering the TCR beta CDR3 region. A first-round RT-PCR used HTBI primers, followed by a second-round multiplex PCR. TCRdb called the multiplex PCR reads again in MiXCR, with one record for every CDR3 protein. Among roughly 420,000 distinct CDR3 sequences, about 21% were seen once, and the ten largest hold 2.5% to 3.5%. Sample: peripheral blood. The receptor source for this set is a woman in her late teens or twenties with stable Graves' hyperthyroidism.

This clonotype appeared many times. The J gene is TRBJ1-1, the V gene TRBV7-2; the D gene is possibly TRBD1 (6 bases). The CDR3 extends over 16 amino acids. Germline assignment: CDR1 SGHTA and CDR2 FQGNSA. Deletions cut 5 bases from V and 7 bases from J, with 23 bases between. This CDR3 reads CASSLYEGGVSLEAFF. CDR3 nucleotides: TGTGCCAGCAGCCTATACGAGGGGGGCGTTTCCCTTGAAGCTTTCTTT.

There are many counts of this clonotype. The chain couples TRBV29-1 to TRBJ2-7, with D possibly called TRBD1 or TRBD2 (5 bases each). Deletions cut 3 bases from V and 4 bases from J, with 13 bases between. Germline assignment: CDR1 SQVTM and CDR2 ANQGSEA. There are 13 residues in the CDR3. As DNA, the CDR3 is TGCAGCGTTGAGGGGGAACGTAGTTACGAGCAGTACTTC. This codes for CSVEGERSYEQYF.

This clonotype has ten or more counts. The chain links TRBV27 to TRBJ2-7, with 13 bases identical to TRBD2. The V gene end was trimmed by 3 bases and the J gene end by 7 bases; junction bases not matched to a gene: 15. There are 18 residues in the CDR3. CDR1 is MNHEY, CDR2 SMNVEV, per germline (reference sequence). The CDR3: CASSFNPSGLAGVREQYF. CDR3 DNA: TGTGCCAGCAGTTTTAACCCTAGTGGACTAGCGGGAGTTCGTGAGCAGTACTTC.

The table lists this clonotype with many counts. J is TRBJ1-2 and V is TRBV12-3 or TRBV12-4, with D unresolved. This CDR3 has 14 residues. The V end lost 2 bases, the J end lost 8 bases, and 15 bases lay between the germline ends. CDR3 DNA: TGTGCCAGCAGTTTACCGACGGAAGGTGGGGGCTACACCTTC. Translating gives CASSLPTEGGGYTF.

The table lists this clonotype with many counts. This may come from a read error, since a much larger clone is one base off. The chain combines TRBV6-1 with TRBJ2-5; 7 bases match TRBD2. The germline gives CDR1 MNHNS, CDR2 SASEGT. The CDR3 runs to 14 residues. CDR3 protein: CASRPPAGVETQCF. The CDR3 bases are TGTGCCAGCAGACCCCCTGCGGGAGTGGAGACCCAGTGCTTC.

This clonotype was seen at least ten times. J is TRBJ2-7 and V is TRBV7-2; 11 nucleotides line up with TRBD1. The CDR3 spans 14 residues. Germline V gene lookup returns CDR1 SGHTA and CDR2 FQGNSA. V shed 5 bases, J shed 4 bases, and the junction held 4 bases outside the gene matches. The CDR3 reads CASSTGQGAYEQYF. The CDR3 coding sequence is TGTGCCAGCAGCACCGGACAGGGGGCATACGAGCAGTACTTC.

This clonotype appeared many times. This chain joins TRBV29-1 and TRBJ1-1, with TRBD1 matching 8 bases. The CDR3 consists of 15 residues. CDR1 SQVTM and CDR2 ANQGSEA come from the germline V gene. The ends lost 0 bases at V and 3 bases at J; junction bases unmatched: 6. CDR3 amino acids: CSVEELGQGDTEAFF. In nucleotides, the CDR3 is TGCAGCGTTGAAGAGTTAGGACAGGGAGACACTGAAGCTTTCTTT.

In its sample, this clonotype was seen many times. This may be a read error: a much more frequent sequence differs by one nucleotide. The chain is built from TRBV19 and TRBJ1-2; 8 bases fit TRBD1. Germline CDR1 LNHDA, CDR2 SQIVND (reference sequence). The CDR3 is 13 residues long. The CDR3 is CASSGTGGYGYAF. CDR3 sequence (DNA): TGTGCCAGTAGCGGGACAGGCGGCTATGGCTACGCCTTC.

This clonotype was detected ten times or more. The chain has TRBV27 and TRBJ1-1; D is possibly TRBD1 (5 bases). The CDR3 extends over 14 amino acids. V lost 5 bases, J lost 4 bases, and 14 bases lay in between. Germline CDR1 and CDR2: MNHEY and SMNVEV (reference sequence). In nucleotides, the CDR3 is TGTGCCAGCAGTACGGGGGTCTATGGCACTGAAGCTTTCTTT. Translated, it gives CASSTGVYGTEAFF.